The 5 T cell receptor beta chains in this list originate from one sample, sequenced in a study of shared clonotypes between healthy human individuals. This table comes from immunoSEQ multiplex PCR, and its TCRdb copy is limited to in-frame clones, with some not included. This sample has hundreds of thousands of clones, with around 78% found just once. Sequencing was performed on PBMCs. These receptors were collected from a woman between 35 and 50 years old in good health. Some clones in this sample may be carry-over from other donors' samples.

The V gene is TRBV30, the J gene TRBJ1-1; no reliable D call. Trimming left V 1 base short and J 10 bases short, with 13 bases between. Germline V gene data show CDR1 as GTSNPN and CDR2 as SVGIG (reference sequence). The CDR3 runs to 12 residues. CDR3 nucleotide sequence: TGTGCCTGGAGTGGGTTACTCCCTGGAGCTTTCTTT. It translates to CAWSGLLPGAFF.

The chain is built from TRBV28 and TRBJ1-5; a possible D gene is TRBD1 (6 bases). CDR3 length: 14 amino acids. V gave up 6 bases and J gave up 7 bases, with 16 bases separating them. From germline, CDR1 is MDHEN and CDR2 SYDVKM. CDR3 coding DNA: TGTGCCAGCAGCCTAAGGACAGTCGGCCAGCCCCAGCATTTT. It translates to CASSLRTVGQPQHF.

The gene calls are TRBV28 and TRBJ2-5, with a possible D match to TRBD1 (6 bases). Germline V gives CDR1 MDHEN, CDR2 SYDVKM. The CDR3 is 14 residues long. The germline V and J ends were trimmed by 6 bases and 3 bases, with 14 bases remaining between them. The CDR3 sequence is CASSTQGGEETQYF. The DNA of the CDR3 is TGTGCCAGCAGCACACAGGGTGGGGAAGAGACCCAGTACTTC.

J is TRBJ2-3 and V is TRBV7-6, with D uncertain. There are 15 residues in the CDR3. Germline CDR1 is SGHVS and CDR2 is FNYEAQ. The ends were cut back, 1 base at V and 4 bases at J, with 12 bases in the middle. The CDR3 loop is CASSLGVASADTQYF. The CDR3 nucleotides are TGTGCCAGCAGCTTAGGGGTAGCCTCTGCAGATACGCAGTATTTT.

The chain is built from TRBV7-2 and TRBJ2-1; D is perhaps TRBD2 (6 bases). V lost 4 bases and J lost 4, with 14 bases in between. In germline, CDR1 is SGHTA, CDR2 FQGNSA. The CDR3 loop spans 15 amino acids. CDR3: CASSWLALLYNEQFF. The CDR3 DNA reads as TGTGCCAGCAGCTGGCTAGCGCTACTGTACAATGAGCAGTTCTTC.